One sample yielded the 22 T cell receptor beta chains listed below, sequenced in a study of T cell repertoires in cytomegalovirus infection. TCRdb re-called the reads with MiXCR, one entry per CDR3 protein. The profile covers 640,000 or so distinct CDR3 sequences, with roughly 30% appearing a single time and roughly 20% taken by the ten largest. For these TCRs, the target antigens are not known. Sample: cultured PBMCs, taken from culture after CMV antigen stimulation. Receptors were obtained from a human donor in good health (CMV status not recorded). Some clones in this sample may be carry-over from other donors' samples.

This clonotype has more than one count but fewer than ten. The chain recombines TRBV7-4 with TRBJ2-1; 9 positions match TRBD2. This CDR3 has 17 amino acids. Per germline, CDR1 SGHVT and CDR2 SQSDAQ. J was trimmed by 3 bases and V by 3 bases; bases with no gene match: 9. CDR3 amino acids: CASSLAGGPVLYNEQFF. The CDR3 bases are TGTGCCAGCAGCTTGGCGGGAGGGCCAGTTCTCTACAATGAGCAGTTCTTC.

The chain is built from TRBV4-1 and TRBJ2-3; 9 nucleotides align to TRBD2. This CDR3 is built from 18 residues. Trimming took 2 bases from V and 2 from J; bases not matched to a gene: 11. Germline values: CDR1 MGHRA, CDR2 YSYEKL. CDR3 protein: CASSQPRGLAGPTDTQYF. The CDR3 DNA reads as TGCGCCAGCAGCCAACCCCGGGGTCTAGCGGGACCCACAGATACGCAGTATTTT.

This clonotype showed up just a few times. The chain is built from TRBV12-3 or TRBV12-4 and TRBJ1-1; 7 bases are a match to TRBD1. The V and J ends lost 5 bases and 1 base, in that order; junction bases with no gene match: 7. The CDR3 is 15 residues long. This CDR3 is CASSKIQGTNTEAFF. The CDR3 nucleotides are TGTGCCAGCAGTAAAATACAGGGGACGAACACTGAAGCTTTCTTT.

V gene TRBV2 combines with J gene TRBJ2-3; no clear D. V lost 7 bases to trimming and J lost 6 bases, with 11 bases between them. There are 12 residues in the CDR3. CDR1 is SNHLY, CDR2 FYNNEI, per germline. Here the CDR3 reads CASIPFKDTQYF. DNA for the CDR3: TGTGCCAGCATTCCCTTTAAGGATACGCAGTATTTT.

The genes are TRBV10-3 and TRBJ2-2, with 8 nucleotides matching TRBD2. The CDR3 spans 14 residues. The J segment lost 4 bases and the V segment lost 6 bases, leaving 4 bases of the junction unmatched. The germline V gene has CDR1 ENHRY and CDR2 SYGVKD. The CDR3 region is CAIRGLVSTGELFF. CDR3 bases: TGTGCCATCAGGGGACTAGTGAGCACCGGGGAGCTGTTTTTT.

The CDR3 DNA reads TGTGCCAGCAGCCAAGATCTTCCAGGTGCTAATGAAAAACTGTTTTTT. Protein: CASSQDLPGANEKLFF. The chain couples TRBV14 to TRBJ1-4, with D unresolved. Germline CDR1 reads SGHDN; CDR2 reads FVKESK. The CDR3 loop spans 16 amino acids. The V and J ends lost 0 bases and 3 bases respectively, with 11 bases between them.

The CDR3 DNA reads TGTGCCAGCAGCCTGCCCTACAGGGTGGCGGCCTCCTACGAGCAGTACTTC. It encodes CASSLPYRVAASYEQYF. The rearrangement joins TRBV11-2 to TRBJ2-7, with D possibly TRBD1 on 6 matching bases. Germline CDR1 and CDR2: SGHAT and FQNNGV. The CDR3 length is 17 residues. V was trimmed by 5 bases and J by 0 bases, leaving 20 bases between them.

A few counts support this clonotype. The chain combines TRBV5-5 with TRBJ2-3; TRBD2 is a possible D gene (6 bases). CDR3 length: 15 amino acids. The ends were cut back, 1 base at V and 4 bases at J, with 13 bases in the middle. CDR1 SGHKS and CDR2 YYEKEE come from the germline V gene (reference sequence). CDR3 loop: CASSLQGTFPDTQYF. DNA of the CDR3: TGTGCCAGCAGCTTGCAAGGGACTTTTCCAGATACGCAGTATTTT.

The J gene is TRBJ1-1, the V gene TRBV11-2; D ambiguous. This CDR3 comprises 11 residues. Germline values: CDR1 SGHAT, CDR2 FQNNGV. V was clipped by 2 bases and J by 8 bases, with 6 bases between them. This CDR3 is CASSLIKEAFF. The CDR3 DNA follows: TGTGCCAGCAGCTTAATCAAGGAAGCTTTCTTT.

The chain is built from TRBV24-1 and TRBJ2-4; possible D gene TRBD1, 5 bases. The CDR3 is 19 amino acids. V was shortened by 4 bases and J by 7 bases, with 28 bases between the two germline ends. Germline V CDR1 and CDR2: KGHDR, SFDVKD. As DNA, the CDR3 is TGTGCCACCAGTGACCCATTAGGGGATGTTCGCCTTTGGATGAACATTCAGTACTTC. This sequence encodes CATSDPLGDVRLWMNIQYF.

In its sample, this clonotype was seen a few times. V usage is TRBV4-1 and J usage is TRBJ1-6; D gene unclear. Germline CDR1 is MGHRA and CDR2 is YSYEKL. There are 15 residues in the CDR3. Trimming took 0 bases from V and 10 from J, leaving 13 bases between them. The CDR3 region has the DNA TGCGCCAGCAGCCAAGATCGGAGCAGGAAGTCACCCCTCCACTTT. Its protein product is CASSQDRSRKSPLHF.

This sequence joins TRBV18 and TRBJ2-5; 7 bases line up with TRBD2. Germline V gives CDR1 KGHSH, CDR2 LQKENI. This CDR3 is built from 15 residues. Unmatched junction bases numbered 2, after V lost 0 bases and J lost 1 base. The CDR3 spells CASSPPGTTQETQYF. The DNA of the CDR3 is TGTGCCAGCTCACCACCCGGGACTACCCAAGAGACCCAGTACTTC.

This clonotype was seen a few times. The chain joins TRBV10-3 to TRBJ2-3; D uncertain. The germline V gene has CDR1 ENHRY and CDR2 SYGVKD. This CDR3 has 15 amino acids. V lost 4 bases, J lost 2 bases, and 13 bases lay in between. The DNA of the CDR3 is TGTGCCATCAGTGTTCGGACGGTTTTCACAGATACGCAGTATTTT. This encodes CAISVRTVFTDTQYF.

This clonotype appeared many times. The chain links TRBV7-2 to TRBJ2-2; D is uncertain. CDR3 length equals 14 residues. V was pared by 2 bases and J by 5 bases, with 9 bases between. CDR1 is SGHTA, CDR2 FQGNSA, per germline. DNA for the CDR3: TGTGCCAGCAGCTTAAGTACCGGGACCGGGGAGCTGTTTTTT. Its translation is CASSLSTGTGELFF. The complete variable domain, with remaining parts taken from reference TRBV7-2 and TRBJ2-2, reads GAGVSQSPSNKVTEKGKDVELRCDPISGHTALYWYRQSLGQGLEFLIYFQGNSAPDKSGLPSDRFSAERTGGSVSTLTIQRTQQEDSAVYLCASSLSTGTGELFFGEGSRLTVL.

The J gene is TRBJ2-3, the V gene TRBV2, with TRBD1 matching over 9 bases. Per germline, CDR1 SNHLY and CDR2 FYNNEI. The CDR3 has 16 residues. The V gene end was trimmed by 7 bases and the J gene end by 12 bases; junction bases not matched to a gene: 20. CDR3 DNA sequence: TGTGCCAGCACAACAGAACCGGGACAGGGCACGGGTACACAGTATTTT. It is translated as CASTTEPGQGTGTQYF.

This clonotype was seen a handful of times. The V call is TRBV15, the J call TRBJ2-3; maybe TRBD1 (6 bases). The germline gives CDR1 LNHNV, CDR2 YYDKDF (reference sequence). There are 13 residues in the CDR3. V was shortened by 2 bases and J by 6 bases, with 9 bases between the two germline ends. The CDR3 region is CATSRTGFDTQYF. The CDR3 nucleotides read TGTGCCACCAGCAGAACAGGGTTTGATACGCAGTATTTT.

The chain joins TRBV23-1 to TRBJ1-5, with 10 bases that match TRBD1. TRBV23-1 is filed as an ORF, its function uncertain. V lost 1 base, J lost 0 bases, and 21 bases stayed unmatched. There are 23 residues in the CDR3. For the CDR3, the DNA is TGCGCCAGCAGTCAATTATACGGCGTCCCGGGACAGGGGACCCCTTATAGCAATCAGCCCCAGCATTTT. It encodes CASSQLYGVPGQGTPYSNQPQHF.

The chain couples TRBV7-2 to TRBJ2-7; 14 bases match TRBD2. V dropped 3 bases and J dropped 3; count of bases not matched to a gene: 13. Germline CDR1 SGHTA, CDR2 FQGNSA. The CDR3 covers 19 residues. Here the CDR3 DNA reads TGTGCCAGCAGCTTGGGGCACCCGGGACTAGCGGGAGCTGACTACGAGCAGTACTTC. Encoded protein: CASSLGHPGLAGADYEQYF.

J is TRBJ2-1 and V is TRBV20-1, with TRBD2 identical over 13 bases. This CDR3 has 15 amino acids. Trimming took 7 bases from V and 5 from J; bases not matched to a gene: 8. In germline, CDR1 is DFQATT, CDR2 SNEGSKA (reference sequence). The CDR3 coding sequence is TGCAGTGTTCGTCCGGGACTAGCGGGGAACAATGAGCAGTTCTTC. Protein sequence: CSVRPGLAGNNEQFF.

This chain connects TRBV4-3 to TRBJ2-3; D remains unclear. V shed 3 bases and J shed 0 bases, with 13 bases lying between them. The germline V gene encodes CDR1 LGHNA and CDR2 YSLEER. The CDR3 is made up of 16 amino acids. The CDR3 bases are TGCGCCAGCAGCCAGCCCTCGTCCGGTAGCACAGATACGCAGTATTTT. It is translated as CASSQPSSGSTDTQYF.

This chain joins TRBV5-6 and TRBJ2-4; possible D gene TRBD2, 5 bases. The CDR3 runs to 15 residues. Germline CDR1 and CDR2: SGHDT and YYEEEE. V dropped 1 base and J dropped 3 bases, with 11 bases sitting between them. The CDR3 protein is CASSLLRAGKNIQYF. The CDR3 coding sequence is TGTGCCAGCAGCTTGCTCCGGGCGGGCAAAAACATTCAGTACTTC.

This clonotype has just a few counts. The chain is built from TRBV4-1 and TRBJ2-1; D possibly corresponds to TRBD2 (5 bases). The V end lost 1 base, the J end lost 0 bases, and 13 bases lay between the germline ends. The CDR3 totals 17 residues. From germline, CDR1 is MGHRA and CDR2 YSYEKL. The CDR3 loop reads CASSQVERPSSYNEQFF. The DNA of the CDR3 is TGCGCCAGCAGCCAAGTGGAGCGGCCAAGCTCCTACAATGAGCAGTTCTTC.